The rows below give T cell receptor beta chains drawn from one sample of a study of T cell responses to AZD1222 COVID-19 vaccine. The table came from immunoSEQ multiplex PCR; TCRdb's copy has only in-frame clones and leaves some out. Among approximately 140,000 clones listed, just over 90% were seen once. Material: peripheral blood, obtained on day 0 of AZD1222 vaccination. The receptors shown here come from an adult in good health. CDR3s include the opening cysteine and the closing phenylalanine or tryptophan. The D gene is left open where the match is weak. For some rows the clone size is stated as once, few or many, or as a class when expanded; others skip it.

>TRBV3-1/TRBV3-2|TRBJ1-5|once|NA
TGTGCCAGCAGCCAAGGTCGGGGGGGGAGCAATCAGCCCCAGCATTTT
CASSQGRGGSNQPQHF
>TRBV4-3|TRBJ1-4|NA|TRBD1
TGCGCCAGCAGCCAAGATCTGGACAGGTTAGAAAAACTGTTTTTT
CASSQDLDRLEKLFF
>TRBV2|TRBJ1-1|NA|NA
TGTGCCAGCAGAGATGACAGTTTAGAAGCTTTCTTT
CASRDDSLEAFF
>TRBV11-2|TRBJ2-5|NA|NA
TGTGCCAGCAGCTTAGGTGGGCGGGAGACCCAGTACTTC
CASSLGGRETQYF
>TRBV7-3|TRBJ2-1|NA|TRBD2
TGTGCCAGCAGCAAGGGTGGGGACTACGCTGAGCAGTTCTTC
CASSKGGDYAEQFF
>TRBV30|TRBJ2-3|NA|NA
TGTGCCTGGAGTTTAGGAGATACGCAGTATTTT
CAWSLGDTQYF
>TRBV10-3|TRBJ1-3|once|NA
TGTGCCATCGAATTACAGGGCCACTCTGGAAACACCATATATTTT
CAIELQGHSGNTIYF
>TRBV7-2|TRBJ1-6|NA|TRBD1
TGTGCCAGCAGCTTAGTGGCAGGGGGAAACAATTCACCCCTCCACTTT
CASSLVAGGNNSPLHF
>TRBV7-8|TRBJ2-7|NA|NA
TGTGCCAGCAGCTTAAGTTTGCGATCCTACGAGCAGTACTTC
CASSLSLRSYEQYF
>TRBV5-1|TRBJ2-7|few|NA
TGCGCCAGCAGCACAGGCCTCAGGGACTCCTACGAGCAGTACTTC
CASSTGLRDSYEQYF
>TRBV18|TRBJ1-6|NA|NA
TGTGCCAGCTCACCTCCGGGTCCCTATAATTCACCCCTCCACTTT
CASSPPGPYNSPLHF
>TRBV3-1/TRBV3-2|TRBJ2-5|NA|NA
TGTGCCAGCAGCCAAGCGGACTTGGAGACCCAGTACTTC
CASSQADLETQYF
>TRBV7-9|TRBJ2-7|NA|TRBD1
TGTGCCAGCAGCTCTAAACTTGGACAGGGAACCGTCGAGCAGTACTTC
CASSSKLGQGTVEQYF
>TRBV6-5|TRBJ1-6|NA|NA
TGTGCCAGCAGTTTCGGGGATTCACCCCTCCACTTT
CASSFGDSPLHF
>TRBV10-3|TRBJ2-1|NA|NA
TGTGCCATCAGTGACGGGGACTACAATGAGCAGTTCTTC
CAISDGDYNEQFF
>TRBV19|TRBJ2-2|once|TRBD2
TGTGCCAGTAGTCTAAGTATAATTGGGAGGGCGGCGAACACCGGGGAGCTGTTTTTT
CASSLSIIGRAANTGELFF
>TRBV7-9|TRBJ2-7|once|TRBD2
TGTGCCAGCAGCACGGGACTAGTAGGCGAGCAGTACTTC
CASSTGLVGEQYF
>TRBV9|TRBJ1-4|few|TRBD1
TGTGCCAGCGGGCAGGGGGCAGGGGTGAATGAAAAACTGTTTTTT
CASGQGAGVNEKLFF
>TRBV29-1|TRBJ2-4|NA|NA
TGCAGCGTTCGCGGTCTAGAAAACATTCAGTACTTC
CSVRGLENIQYF
>TRBV11-2|TRBJ1-1|NA|TRBD1
TGTGCCAGCAGCCCATACGACAGGGGAGCTTTCTTT
CASSPYDRGAFF
>TRBV7-9|TRBJ2-7|NA|TRBD1
TGTGCCAGCAGCTCACAGGGGGCTAGAAGCTACGAGCAGTACTTC
CASSSQGARSYEQYF
>TRBV7-2|TRBJ2-7|NA|NA
TGTGCCAGCACCCGGGCGAGCTCCTACGAGCAGTACTTC
CASTRASSYEQYF
>TRBV7-9|TRBJ1-1|NA|NA
TGTGCCAGCAGCTTACCCCATATTAACACTGAAGCTTTCTTT
CASSLPHINTEAFF
>TRBV5-4|TRBJ2-1|NA|TRBD2
TGTGCCAGCAGCCCCATGCGCGGGGGGGACTACAATGAGCAGTTCTTC
CASSPMRGGDYNEQFF
>TRBV5-1|TRBJ2-7|NA|TRBD2
TGCGCCAGCAGCTCCCGGGAGACTAGCGGTTCCTACGAGCAGTACTTC
CASSSRETSGSYEQYF
>TRBV7-6|TRBJ1-6|NA|NA
TGTGCCAGCAAGGGGGAGGCCTATAATTCACCCCTCCACTTT
CASKGEAYNSPLHF
>TRBV2|TRBJ2-1|NA|NA
TGTGCCAGCAGGGAACCTGGACAGCAATTCTACAATGAGCAGTTCTTC
CASREPGQQFYNEQFF
>TRBV27|TRBJ2-3|NA|TRBD2
TGTGCCAGCAGTATACTAGCGGGAGCTGCAGATACGCAGTATTTT
CASSILAGAADTQYF